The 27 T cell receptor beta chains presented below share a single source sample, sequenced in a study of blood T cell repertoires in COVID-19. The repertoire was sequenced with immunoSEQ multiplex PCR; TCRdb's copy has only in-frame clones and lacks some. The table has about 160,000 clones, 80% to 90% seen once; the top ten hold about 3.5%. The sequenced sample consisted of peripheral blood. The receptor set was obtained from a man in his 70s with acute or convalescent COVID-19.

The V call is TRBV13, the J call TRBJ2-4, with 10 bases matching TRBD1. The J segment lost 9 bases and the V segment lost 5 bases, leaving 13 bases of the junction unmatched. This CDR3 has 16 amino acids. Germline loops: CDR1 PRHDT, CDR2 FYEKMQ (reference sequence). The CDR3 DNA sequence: TGTGCCAGCAGCACTGCCCTTGACAGGGGGCTTGGCATTCAGTACTTC. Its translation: CASSTALDRGLGIQYF.

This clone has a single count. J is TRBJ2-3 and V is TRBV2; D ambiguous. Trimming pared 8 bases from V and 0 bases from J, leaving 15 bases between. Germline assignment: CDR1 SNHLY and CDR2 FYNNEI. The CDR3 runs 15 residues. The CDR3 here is CASLLLAASTDTQYF. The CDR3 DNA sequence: TGTGCCAGCCTCCTCCTGGCGGCTAGCACAGATACGCAGTATTTT.

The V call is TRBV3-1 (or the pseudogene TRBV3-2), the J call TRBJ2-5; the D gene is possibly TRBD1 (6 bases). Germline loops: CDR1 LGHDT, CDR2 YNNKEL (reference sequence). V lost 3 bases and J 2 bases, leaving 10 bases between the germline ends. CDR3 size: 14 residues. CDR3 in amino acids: CASSQRTVQETQYF. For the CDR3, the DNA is TGTGCCAGCAGCCAGAGGACAGTACAAGAGACCCAGTACTTC.

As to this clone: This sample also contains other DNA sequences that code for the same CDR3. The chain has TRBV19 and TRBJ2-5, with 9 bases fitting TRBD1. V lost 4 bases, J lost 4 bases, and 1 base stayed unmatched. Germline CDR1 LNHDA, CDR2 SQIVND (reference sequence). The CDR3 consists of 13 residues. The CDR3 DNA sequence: TGTGCCAGTAGTAAGGACAGGGGAGAGACCCAGTACTTC. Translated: CASSKDRGETQYF.

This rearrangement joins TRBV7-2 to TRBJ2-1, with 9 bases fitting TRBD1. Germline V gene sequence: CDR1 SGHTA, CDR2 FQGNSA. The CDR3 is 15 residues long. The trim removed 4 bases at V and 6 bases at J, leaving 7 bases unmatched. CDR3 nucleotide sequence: TGTGCCAGCAGCTCGACCGGGACAGGGCGCAATGAGCAGTTCTTC. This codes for CASSSTGTGRNEQFF.

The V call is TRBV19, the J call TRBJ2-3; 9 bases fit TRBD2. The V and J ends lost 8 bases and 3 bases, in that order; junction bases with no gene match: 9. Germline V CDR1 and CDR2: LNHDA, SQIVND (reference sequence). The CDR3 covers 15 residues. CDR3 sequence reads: CASRYSGGRTDTQYF. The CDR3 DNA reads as TGTGCCAGTCGGTATAGCGGGGGACGGACAGATACGCAGTATTTT.

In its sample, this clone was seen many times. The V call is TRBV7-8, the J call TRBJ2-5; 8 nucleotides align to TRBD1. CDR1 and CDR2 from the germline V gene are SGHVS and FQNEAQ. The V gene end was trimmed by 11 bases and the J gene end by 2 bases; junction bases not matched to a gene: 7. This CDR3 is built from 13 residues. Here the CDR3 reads CAASRDRQETQYF. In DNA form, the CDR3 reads TGTGCCGCAAGCCGGGACAGGCAAGAGACCCAGTACTTC.

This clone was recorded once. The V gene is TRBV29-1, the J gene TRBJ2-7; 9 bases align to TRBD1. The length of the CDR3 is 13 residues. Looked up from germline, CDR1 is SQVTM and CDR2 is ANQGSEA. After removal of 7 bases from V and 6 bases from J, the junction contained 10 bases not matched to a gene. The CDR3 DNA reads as TGCAGCGCGGGGACAGGGTTCCTGTCCGAGCAGTACTTC. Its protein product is CSAGTGFLSEQYF.

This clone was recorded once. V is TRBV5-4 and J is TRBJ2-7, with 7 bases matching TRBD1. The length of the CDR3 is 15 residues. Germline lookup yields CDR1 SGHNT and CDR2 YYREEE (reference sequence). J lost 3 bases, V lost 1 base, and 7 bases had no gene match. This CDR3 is CASSLSPGGIYEQYF. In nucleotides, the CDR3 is TGTGCCAGCAGCTTGTCACCAGGGGGAATCTACGAGCAGTACTTC.

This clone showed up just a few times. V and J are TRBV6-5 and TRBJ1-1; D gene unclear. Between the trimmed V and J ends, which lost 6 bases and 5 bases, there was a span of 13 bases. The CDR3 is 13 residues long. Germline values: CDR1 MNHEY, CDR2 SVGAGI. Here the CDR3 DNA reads TGTGCCAGCAGCCCCTCCCTACAGACTGAAGCTTTCTTT. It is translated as CASSPSLQTEAFF.

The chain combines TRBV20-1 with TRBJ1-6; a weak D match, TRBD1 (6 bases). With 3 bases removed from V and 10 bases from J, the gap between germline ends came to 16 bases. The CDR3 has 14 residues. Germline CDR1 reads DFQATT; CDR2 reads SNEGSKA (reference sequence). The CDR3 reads CSASINRAQSPLHF. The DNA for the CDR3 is TGCAGTGCTAGTATCAACAGGGCACAATCACCCCTCCACTTT.

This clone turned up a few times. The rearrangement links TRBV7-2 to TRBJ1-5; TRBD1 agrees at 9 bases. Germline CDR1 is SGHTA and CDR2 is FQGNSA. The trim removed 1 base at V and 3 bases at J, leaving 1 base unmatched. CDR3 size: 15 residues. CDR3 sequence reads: CASSLGTGANQPQHF. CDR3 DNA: TGTGCCAGCAGCTTAGGGACAGGGGCCAATCAGCCCCAGCATTTT.

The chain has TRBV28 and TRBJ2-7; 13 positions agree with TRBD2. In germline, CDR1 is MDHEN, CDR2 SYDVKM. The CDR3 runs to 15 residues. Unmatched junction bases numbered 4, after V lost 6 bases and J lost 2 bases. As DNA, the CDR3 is TGTGCCAGCAGCACTAGCGGGAGGGCCCCCTACGAGCAGTACTTC. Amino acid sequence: CASSTSGRAPYEQYF.

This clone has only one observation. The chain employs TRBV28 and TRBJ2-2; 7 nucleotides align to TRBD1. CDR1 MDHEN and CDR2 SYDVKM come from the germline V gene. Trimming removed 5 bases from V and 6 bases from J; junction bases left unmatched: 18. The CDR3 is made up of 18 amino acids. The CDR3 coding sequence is TGTGCCAGCAGTCAGGCCGGGACAGCAGCTTTTAATCCCGGGGAGCTGTTTTTT. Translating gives CASSQAGTAAFNPGELFF. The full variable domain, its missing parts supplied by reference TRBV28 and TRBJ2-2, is DVKVTQSSRYLVKRTGEKVFLECVQDMDHENMFWYRQDPGLGLRLIYFSYDVKMKEKGDIPEGYSVSREKKERFSLILESASTNQTSMYLCASSQAGTAAFNPGELFFGEGSRLTVL.

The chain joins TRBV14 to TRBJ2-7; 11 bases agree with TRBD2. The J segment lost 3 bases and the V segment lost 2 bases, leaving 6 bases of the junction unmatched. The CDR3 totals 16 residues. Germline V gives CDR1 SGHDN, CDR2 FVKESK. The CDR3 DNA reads TGTGCCAGCAGCCAAAGGCTAGCGGGAGGCTACTACGAGCAGTACTTC. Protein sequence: CASSQRLAGGYYEQYF.

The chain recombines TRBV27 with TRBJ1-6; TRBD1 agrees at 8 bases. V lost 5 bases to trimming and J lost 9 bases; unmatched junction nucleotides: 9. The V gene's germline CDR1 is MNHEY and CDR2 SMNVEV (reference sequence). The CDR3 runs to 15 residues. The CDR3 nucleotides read TGTGCCAGCAGTCCTAGACAGGGGAAAGGTTCACCCCTCCACTTT. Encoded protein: CASSPRQGKGSPLHF.

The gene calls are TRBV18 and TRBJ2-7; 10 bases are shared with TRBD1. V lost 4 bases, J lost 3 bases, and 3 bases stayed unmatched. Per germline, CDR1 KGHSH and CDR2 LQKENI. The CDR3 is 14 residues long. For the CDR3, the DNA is TGTGCCAGCTCACAGGACAGGGGGGGCTACGAGCAGTACTTC. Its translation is CASSQDRGGYEQYF.

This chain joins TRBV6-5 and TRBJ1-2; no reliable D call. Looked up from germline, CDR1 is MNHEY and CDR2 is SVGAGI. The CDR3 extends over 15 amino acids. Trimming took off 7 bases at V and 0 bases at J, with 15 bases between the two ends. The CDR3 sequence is CASTQRRSSNYGYTF. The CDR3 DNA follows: TGTGCCAGCACTCAAAGGAGGAGCTCTAACTATGGCTACACCTTC.

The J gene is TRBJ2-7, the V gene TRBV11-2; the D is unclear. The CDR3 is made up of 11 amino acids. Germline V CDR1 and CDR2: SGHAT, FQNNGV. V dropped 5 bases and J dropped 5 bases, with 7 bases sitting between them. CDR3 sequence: CASSRANEQYF. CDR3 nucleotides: TGTGCCAGCAGCCGCGCAAACGAGCAGTACTTC.

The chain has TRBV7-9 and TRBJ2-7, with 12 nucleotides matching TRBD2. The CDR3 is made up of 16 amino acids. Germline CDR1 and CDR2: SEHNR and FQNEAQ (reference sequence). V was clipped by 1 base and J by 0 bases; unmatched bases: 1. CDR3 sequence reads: CASSLGLAGASYEQYF. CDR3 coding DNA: TGTGCCAGCAGCTTAGGACTAGCGGGAGCCTCCTACGAGCAGTACTTC.

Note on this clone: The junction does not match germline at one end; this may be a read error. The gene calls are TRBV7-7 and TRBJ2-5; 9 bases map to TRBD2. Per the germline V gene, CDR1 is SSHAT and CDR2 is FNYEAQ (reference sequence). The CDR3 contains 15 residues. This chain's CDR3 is CASSLLAGVGETQYF. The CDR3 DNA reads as TGTGCTAGCAGCTTATTAGCGGGAGTGGGGGAGACCCAGTACTTC.

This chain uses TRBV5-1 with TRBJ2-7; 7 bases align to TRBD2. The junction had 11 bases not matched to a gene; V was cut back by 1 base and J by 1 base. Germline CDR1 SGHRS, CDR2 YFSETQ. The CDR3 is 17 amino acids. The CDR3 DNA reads TGCGCCAGCAGCTTGCGGGAAAGCGGGACCCTTTCCTACGAGCAGTACTTC. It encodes CASSLRESGTLSYEQYF.

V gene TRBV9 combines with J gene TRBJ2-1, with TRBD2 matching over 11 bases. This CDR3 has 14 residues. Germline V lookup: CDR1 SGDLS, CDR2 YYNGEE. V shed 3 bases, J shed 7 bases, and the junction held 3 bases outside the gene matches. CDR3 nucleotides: TGTGCCAGCAGCGAACTAGCGGGAGCGAATGAGCAGTTCTTC. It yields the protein CASSELAGANEQFF. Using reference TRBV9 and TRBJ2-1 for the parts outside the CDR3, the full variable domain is DSGVTQTPKHLITATGQRVTLRCSPRSGDLSVYWYQQSLDQGLQFLIQYYNGEERAKGNILERFSAQQFPDLHSELNLSSLELGDSALYFCASSELAGANEQFFGPGTRLTVL.

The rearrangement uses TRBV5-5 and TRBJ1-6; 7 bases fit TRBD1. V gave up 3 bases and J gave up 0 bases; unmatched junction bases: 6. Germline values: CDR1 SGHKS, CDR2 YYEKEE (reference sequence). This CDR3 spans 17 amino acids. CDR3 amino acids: CASSWGQRSSYNSPLHF. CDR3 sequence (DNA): TGTGCCAGCAGCTGGGGACAGAGGAGCTCCTATAATTCACCCCTCCACTTT.

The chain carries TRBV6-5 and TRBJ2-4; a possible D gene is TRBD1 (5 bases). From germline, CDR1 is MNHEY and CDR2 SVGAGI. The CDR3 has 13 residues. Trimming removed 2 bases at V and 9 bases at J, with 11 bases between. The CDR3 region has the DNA TGTGCCAGCAGTTACAGGGATAGGGGCATTCAGTACTTC. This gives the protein CASSYRDRGIQYF.

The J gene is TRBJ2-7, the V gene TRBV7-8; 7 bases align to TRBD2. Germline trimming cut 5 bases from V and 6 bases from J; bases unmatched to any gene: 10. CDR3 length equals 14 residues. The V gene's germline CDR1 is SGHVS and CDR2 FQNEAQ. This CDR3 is CASSLGLKRGEQYF. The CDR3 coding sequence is TGTGCCAGCAGCCTCGGGCTTAAGCGGGGCGAGCAGTACTTC.

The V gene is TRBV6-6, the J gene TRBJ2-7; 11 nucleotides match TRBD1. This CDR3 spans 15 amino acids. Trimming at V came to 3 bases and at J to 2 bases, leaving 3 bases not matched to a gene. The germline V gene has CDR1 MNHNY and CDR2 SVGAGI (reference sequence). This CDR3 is CASSYLGQGAYEQYF. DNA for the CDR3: TGTGCCAGCAGTTATCTGGGACAGGGGGCCTACGAGCAGTACTTC.